The 26 T cell receptor beta chains below all came from one sample that was sequenced in a study of regulatory T cells in long-lasting Graves disease. This sample's time point: persistent/refractory GD, antithyroid drugs over 5 years with positive TRAb. PBMC RNA served as the TCR library source. To make TCR beta libraries, researchers used iRepertoire HTBI primers and Arm-PCR of CDR3 regions. TCRdb itself ran the multiplex PCR reads through MiXCR, one entry per CDR3 protein. The data contain some 450,000 distinct CDR3 sequences, around 24% of them singletons. The specimen was peripheral blood mononuclear cells (PBMCs), collected when the disease was refractory, from a patient treated with antithyroid drugs. These receptors were collected from a female donor with Graves disease.

V is TRBV2 and J is TRBJ2-1; D is possibly TRBD2 (5 bases). Germline CDR1 reads SNHLY; CDR2 reads FYNNEI. The CDR3 consists of 17 residues. The V gene lost 4 bases and the J gene lost 0 bases, with 16 bases spanning the gap. The CDR3 here is CASSVRLRTDSYNEQFF. The CDR3 coding sequence is TGTGCCAGCAGTGTACGTTTGCGGACTGACTCCTACAATGAGCAGTTCTTC. The whole variable domain, remainder taken from reference TRBV2 and TRBJ2-1, is EPEVTQTPSHQVTQMGQEVILRCVPISNHLYFYWYRQILGQKVEFLVSFYNNEISEKSEIFDDQFSVERPDGSNFTLKIRSTKLEDSAMYFCASSVRLRTDSYNEQFFGPGTRLTVL.

This clonotype was recorded at least ten times. The J gene is TRBJ2-5, the V gene TRBV12-3 or TRBV12-4, with D possibly matching TRBD2 (6 bases). The V gene lost 8 bases and the J gene lost 7 bases, with 20 bases spanning the gap. The CDR3 loop spans 14 amino acids. CDR3 in DNA: TGTGCCAGCGGCCGGGGGAGGAGGGCAGGGACCCAGTACTTC. This translates into CASGRGRRAGTQYF.

This clonotype came up many times. The rearrangement uses TRBV6-1 and TRBJ1-2; no definite D call. CDR1 MNHNS and CDR2 SASEGT come from the germline V gene. Trimming took off 1 base at V and 5 bases at J, with 14 bases between the two ends. The CDR3 is 15 residues long. CDR3 sequence: CASSEEATLRYGYTF. The CDR3 bases are TGTGCCAGCAGTGAAGAGGCGACACTAAGATATGGCTACACCTTC.

This chain uses TRBV19 with TRBJ2-7, with TRBD2 matching over 7 bases. The germline V gene has CDR1 LNHDA and CDR2 SQIVND (reference sequence). J gave up 3 bases and V 2 bases, and 16 bases lay outside the gene matches. The CDR3 totals 18 residues. CDR3 coding DNA: TGTGCCAGTAGTATAAGTTTCTCCAGACTAGCTGGTCGCTACGAGCAGTACTTC. Its protein product is CASSISFSRLAGRYEQYF.

The V and J genes are TRBV5-1 and TRBJ2-2, with 9 bases that match TRBD1. The CDR3 has 16 residues. With V trimmed by 4 bases and J by 4 bases, 8 bases remained unmatched. Germline V CDR1 and CDR2: SGHRS, YFSETQ. CDR3: CASSVAGTGSTGELFF. In DNA form, the CDR3 reads TGCGCCAGCAGCGTAGCCGGGACAGGGTCCACCGGGGAGCTGTTTTTT.

The J gene is TRBJ1-4, the V gene TRBV5-1; 8 bases are shared with TRBD1. V shed 0 bases and J 2 bases; nucleotides not matched to a gene: 3. Germline CDR1 reads SGHRS; CDR2 reads YFSETQ. This CDR3 region has 16 residues. The CDR3 DNA follows: TGCGCCAGCAGCTTGGGACAGGGGTCGACTAATGAAAAACTGTTTTTT. Translation gives CASSLGQGSTNEKLFF.

This clonotype was detected ten times or more. This chain links TRBV2 with TRBJ2-7; 7 bases agree with TRBD1. The germline gives CDR1 SNHLY, CDR2 FYNNEI. V gave up 7 bases and J gave up 0 bases; unmatched junction bases: 9. The CDR3 covers 15 residues. This chain's CDR3 is CASIERSGGSYEQYF. DNA for the CDR3: TGTGCCAGCATCGAACGGTCAGGGGGCTCCTACGAGCAGTACTTC.

The chain combines TRBV2 with TRBJ1-1; the D gene is possibly TRBD1 (5 bases). The CDR3 is made up of 13 amino acids. The germline V and J ends were trimmed by 6 bases and 3 bases, with 11 bases remaining between them. The germline CDR1 and CDR2 sequences are SNHLY and FYNNEI. The CDR3 DNA reads TGTGCCAGCAGGCAGGGTCTGTACACTGAAGCTTTCTTT. Protein sequence: CASRQGLYTEAFF.

On this clonotype itself: A much larger clone lies a single base off, so this may be a read error. The chain joins TRBV12-3 or TRBV12-4 to TRBJ1-2; 8 bases are a match to TRBD1. V dropped 6 bases and J dropped 7; count of bases not matched to a gene: 7. The CDR3 extends over 13 amino acids. The CDR3 DNA sequence: TGTGCCAGCAGACTAGGACAGGGAAGTGGCTACACCTTC. As protein: CASRLGQGSGYTF.

V gene TRBV6-2 or TRBV6-3 combines with J gene TRBJ1-3; no clear D gene. V lost 6 bases and J 1 base, leaving 10 bases between the germline ends. CDR1 and CDR2 (germline): MNHEY, SVGEGT. This CDR3 is built from 14 residues. This CDR3 reads CASSHLDSGNTIYF. CDR3 in DNA: TGTGCCAGCAGCCATCTCGATTCTGGAAACACCATATATTTT.

V and J are TRBV29-1 and TRBJ2-1, with D possibly TRBD2 on 5 matching bases. This CDR3 has 13 residues. Germline-derived CDR1 and CDR2 are SQVTM and ANQGSEA. V was pared by 7 bases and J by 1 base, with 11 bases between. CDR3 in amino acids: CSAGLRSYNEQFF. CDR3 DNA: TGCAGCGCCGGACTTAGGTCCTACAATGAGCAGTTCTTC.

The chain joins TRBV11-2 to TRBJ2-6; possibly TRBD1 for D (5 bases). Looked up from germline, CDR1 is SGHAT and CDR2 is FQNNGV. The CDR3 length is 19 residues. Trimming left V 4 bases short and J 1 base short, with 20 bases between. The CDR3 is CASSSPVGRIVSGANVLTF. CDR3 nucleotides: TGTGCCAGCAGCTCCCCCGTGGGGCGGATAGTATCTGGGGCCAACGTCCTGACTTTC.

This clonotype was found a few times. The chain couples TRBV10-3 to TRBJ2-5; 8 positions match TRBD1. The V segment lost 2 bases and the J segment 6 bases; nucleotides outside the gene matches: 5. The CDR3 loop spans 14 amino acids. Germline CDR1 reads ENHRY; CDR2 reads SYGVKD. CDR3 sequence: CAISEPGQGQTQYF. CDR3 DNA: TGTGCCATCAGTGAGCCCGGACAGGGCCAGACCCAGTACTTC.

J is TRBJ1-1 and V is TRBV30, with D unresolved. The V and J ends lost 2 bases and 5 bases respectively, with 15 bases between them. The CDR3 spans 14 residues. Germline V CDR1 and CDR2: GTSNPN, SVGIG (reference sequence). The CDR3: CAWSRANRDTEAFF. The CDR3 DNA reads TGTGCCTGGAGTCGGGCGAATAGGGATACTGAAGCTTTCTTT.

In this sample, this clonotype turned up many times. The chain is built from TRBV27 and TRBJ2-7; 8 nucleotides align to TRBD2. The length of the CDR3 is 14 residues. Germline values: CDR1 MNHEY, CDR2 SMNVEV (reference sequence). V lost 3 bases to trimming and J lost 7 bases; unmatched junction nucleotides: 8. This CDR3 reads CASSFGLALAEQYF. The CDR3 DNA sequence: TGTGCCAGCAGTTTCGGACTAGCTCTTGCTGAGCAGTACTTC.

This clonotype came up many times. This rearrangement joins TRBV28 to TRBJ2-1, with unresolved D. V was clipped by 8 bases and J by 10 bases, with 15 bases between them. Looked up from germline, CDR1 is MDHEN and CDR2 is SYDVKM. This CDR3 comprises 12 residues. Written as DNA, the CDR3 is TGTGCCAGCGGGCTAACGCAAAAGGAGCAGTTCTTC. It yields the protein CASGLTQKEQFF. The full variable domain, with the rest looked up from reference TRBV28 and TRBJ2-1, is DVKVTQSSRYLVKRTGEKVFLECVQDMDHENMFWYRQDPGLGLRLIYFSYDVKMKEKGDIPEGYSVSREKKERFSLILESASTNQTSMYLCASGLTQKEQFFGPGTRLTVL.

The chain couples TRBV11-3 to TRBJ2-3; 11 bases line up with TRBD2. V lost 4 bases to trimming and J lost 2 bases; unmatched junction nucleotides: 5. The V gene's germline CDR1 is SGHNT and CDR2 YENEEA. CDR3 length: 16 residues. The CDR3 DNA reads TGTGCCAGCAGCTCTCGGACTAGCGGGCACACAGATACGCAGTATTTT. It codes for CASSSRTSGHTDTQYF.

The CDR3 nucleotides read TGTGCCAGCAGCTACCGGGACAGGGGGAAGAACACTGAAGCTTTCTTT. Its protein is CASSYRDRGKNTEAFF. The chain has TRBV6-5 and TRBJ1-1, with TRBD1 matching 11 bases. Trimming at V came to 6 bases and at J to 1 base, leaving 7 bases not matched to a gene. Germline V gene data show CDR1 as MNHEY and CDR2 as SVGAGI. There are 16 residues in the CDR3.

The chain links TRBV28 to TRBJ2-2; 7 positions match TRBD1. J was trimmed by 2 bases and V by 5 bases; bases with no gene match: 5. This CDR3 is 15 amino acids long. Per the germline V gene, CDR1 is MDHEN and CDR2 is SYDVKM. CDR3 coding DNA: TGTGCCAGCAGTCTTGACAGGGACAACACCGGGGAGCTGTTTTTT. Translating it yields CASSLDRDNTGELFF.

This clonotype was counted only a few times. This chain joins TRBV7-8 and TRBJ1-4; D remains unclear. Germline CDR1 and CDR2: SGHVS and FQNEAQ. The CDR3 has 15 amino acids. The V end was cut by 5 bases, the J end by 12 bases, with 22 bases between. This chain's CDR3 is CASSPWVVDVVELFF. The CDR3 nucleotides read TGTGCCAGCAGCCCGTGGGTAGTCGACGTTGTAGAACTGTTTTTT.

This clonotype was recorded many times. The chain joins TRBV5-6 to TRBJ1-1; D remains unclear. Germline V gene data show CDR1 as SGHDT and CDR2 as YYEEEE. CDR3 length equals 14 residues. V lost 4 bases, J lost 3 bases, and 13 bases lay in between. The CDR3 DNA reads TGTGCCAGCAGCCCCCCACAGAGCTACACTGAAGCTTTCTTT. It codes for CASSPPQSYTEAFF.

V gene TRBV20-1 combines with J gene TRBJ1-1, with 11 bases that match TRBD1. The CDR3 covers 12 residues. The germline CDR1 and CDR2 sequences are DFQATT and SNEGSKA (reference sequence). The trim removed 5 bases at V and 10 bases at J, leaving 6 bases unmatched. CDR3 sequence reads: CSAFQGTGGAFF. CDR3 nucleotide sequence: TGCAGTGCTTTTCAAGGGACAGGGGGAGCTTTCTTT.

The CDR3 sequence is CAIRGQPNYGYTF. The CDR3 DNA sequence: TGTGCCATCAGGGGCCAACCTAACTATGGCTACACCTTC. The rearrangement links TRBV10-3 to TRBJ1-2; D remains unclear. The CDR3 contains 13 residues. Per the germline V gene, CDR1 is ENHRY and CDR2 is SYGVKD. V shed 6 bases and J shed 0 bases, with 8 bases lying between them.

This clonotype was recorded at least ten times. V is TRBV12-3 or TRBV12-4 and J is TRBJ1-2; D is perhaps TRBD1 (5 bases). Trimming took off 5 bases at V and 4 bases at J, with 14 bases between the two ends. CDR3 length equals 14 residues. CDR3 residues: CASSAPRGSYGYTF. The CDR3 nucleotides read TGTGCCAGCAGTGCACCGAGGGGAAGCTATGGCTACACCTTC.

The V and J genes are TRBV3-1 and TRBJ2-7; D is tentatively TRBD1 or TRBD2 (5 bases each). Per the germline V gene, CDR1 is LGHDT and CDR2 is YNNKEL (reference sequence). Trimming removed 4 bases at V and 3 bases at J, with 13 bases between. This CDR3 spans 14 amino acids. Here the CDR3 DNA reads TGTGCCAGCAGCCCCCGGGACGTAGGCTACGAGCAGTACTTC. Residues: CASSPRDVGYEQYF.

The chain recombines TRBV30 with TRBJ2-1, with D unresolved. The CDR3 covers 10 residues. V dropped 1 base and J dropped 9 bases, with 4 bases sitting between them. Germline V lookup: CDR1 GTSNPN, CDR2 SVGIG (reference sequence). The CDR3 DNA follows: TGTGCCTGGAGTGGCAGTGAGCAGTTCTTC. Its protein product is CAWSGSEQFF.